This entry lists 25 T cell receptor beta chains sequenced from one sample in a study of somatic mutations in cytotoxic T cells in rheumatoid arthritis. Method: immunoSEQ multiplex PCR; TCRdb's copy keeps in-frame clones and lacks some. Here the sample spans 19,000 or so clones, approximately 80% being singletons. The sample comprised CD8+ T cells sorted from blood. The source is a man younger than 35 with rheumatoid arthritis.

Only a few counts were recorded for this clone. V usage is TRBV4-1 and J usage is TRBJ2-1, with TRBD2 matching 12 bases. The CDR3 extends over 15 amino acids. V lost 4 bases and J lost 8; bases outside the gene matches: 6. Germline V gene lookup returns CDR1 MGHRA and CDR2 YSYEKL. CDR3 in amino acids: CASSRTSGGYDEQFF. The DNA of the CDR3 is TGCGCCAGCAGCCGAACTAGCGGGGGGTACGATGAGCAGTTCTTC.

The chain carries TRBV4-1 and TRBJ2-6; TRBD1 aligns across 7 bases. The germline gives CDR1 MGHRA, CDR2 YSYEKL. V trimming: 7 bases; J trimming: 2 bases; junction bases outside the gene matches: 14. The CDR3 has 18 amino acids. In nucleotides, the CDR3 is TGCGCCAGCACCCTGACAAGACAGGGTGGCACTGGGGCCAACGTCCTGACTTTC. Encoded protein: CASTLTRQGGTGANVLTF.

V and J are TRBV9 and TRBJ2-1, with 8 bases that match TRBD1. CDR3 length equals 15 residues. The V and J ends lost 2 bases and 8 bases, in that order; junction bases with no gene match: 9. Germline V gene lookup returns CDR1 SGDLS and CDR2 YYNGEE. Here the CDR3 reads CASSVTQGAYDEQFF. The CDR3 nucleotides read TGTGCCAGCAGCGTTACCCAGGGGGCGTACGATGAGCAGTTCTTC.

This sequence joins TRBV7-9 and TRBJ2-7; D uncertain. V shed 5 bases and J shed 0 bases, with 11 bases lying between them. Germline CDR1 and CDR2: SEHNR and FQNEAQ (reference sequence). CDR3 length: 14 residues. CDR3 sequence: CASSPGDSSYEQYF. The CDR3 DNA reads as TGTGCCAGCAGCCCCGGCGATAGCTCCTACGAGCAGTACTTC.

This clone showed up just a few times. The chain combines TRBV5-4 with TRBJ1-2; the match to TRBD1 covers 8 bases. The CDR3 is 15 amino acids. From germline, CDR1 is SGHNT and CDR2 YYREEE (reference sequence). J gave up 5 bases and V 5 bases, and 11 bases lay outside the gene matches. DNA of the CDR3: TGTGCCAGCAGGGGCCCGGGACAGGATCGATATGGCTACACCTTC. Translating it yields CASRGPGQDRYGYTF.

The rearrangement uses TRBV7-9 and TRBJ2-2; the D is unclear. This CDR3 is 11 amino acids long. The V end was cut by 8 bases, the J end by 6 bases, with 7 bases between. In germline, CDR1 is SEHNR, CDR2 FQNEAQ (reference sequence). The CDR3 region has the DNA TGTGCCAGCTGGATTGCCGGGGAGCTGTTTTTT. Residues: CASWIAGELFF.

A single count supports this clone. The genes are TRBV4-1 and TRBJ2-1; 8 nucleotides align to TRBD2. Germline V gives CDR1 MGHRA, CDR2 YSYEKL. The V gene end was trimmed by 1 base and the J gene end by 0 bases; junction bases not matched to a gene: 8. This CDR3 comprises 18 residues. The CDR3 loop reads CASSQVRGGVSSYNEQFF. The CDR3 nucleotides are TGCGCCAGCAGCCAAGTACGGGGGGGCGTCAGCTCCTACAATGAGCAGTTCTTC.

The V gene is TRBV19, the J gene TRBJ1-5, with D possibly being TRBD1 (6 bases). The V end lost 4 bases, the J end lost 0 bases, and 16 bases lay between the germline ends. The germline V gene has CDR1 LNHDA and CDR2 SQIVND (reference sequence). The CDR3 length is 17 residues. This chain's CDR3 is CASSKLQGPYSNQPQHF. The DNA of the CDR3 is TGTGCCAGTAGTAAGCTCCAGGGGCCGTATAGCAATCAGCCCCAGCATTTT.

The V gene is TRBV28, the J gene TRBJ2-7, with D maybe TRBD1 (6 bases). Germline V lookup: CDR1 MDHEN, CDR2 SYDVKM. The V end lost 2 bases, the J end lost 0 bases, and 17 bases lay between the germline ends. The CDR3 spans 17 residues. CDR3 protein: CASSLNPPQGPSYEQYF. The CDR3 nucleotides read TGTGCCAGCAGTTTAAACCCCCCACAGGGCCCCTCCTACGAGCAGTACTTC. Using reference TRBV28 and TRBJ2-7 for the parts outside the CDR3, the full variable domain is DVKVTQSSRYLVKRTGEKVFLECVQDMDHENMFWYRQDPGLGLRLIYFSYDVKMKEKGDIPEGYSVSREKKERFSLILESASTNQTSMYLCASSLNPPQGPSYEQYFGPGTRLTVT.

The V gene is TRBV29-1, the J gene TRBJ2-7; no firm D call. Trimming took off 4 bases at V and 2 bases at J, with 15 bases between the two ends. The CDR3 contains 14 residues. Per the germline V gene, CDR1 is SQVTM and CDR2 is ANQGSEA. CDR3 loop: CSVVSVGKAYEQYF. CDR3 in DNA: TGCAGCGTTGTAAGTGTTGGGAAAGCCTACGAGCAGTACTTC.

The genes are TRBV9 and TRBJ2-7; 8 bases agree with TRBD2. The CDR3 is 16 residues long. Germline lookup yields CDR1 SGDLS and CDR2 YYNGEE. V was clipped by 3 bases and J by 0 bases; unmatched bases: 8. The CDR3 DNA reads TGTGCCAGCAGCGCTGGGGGGGGGACTAGCTCCTACGAGCAGTACTTC. This translates into CASSAGGGTSSYEQYF.

This rearrangement joins TRBV28 to TRBJ2-2; TRBD2 is a possible D gene (6 bases). CDR1 MDHEN and CDR2 SYDVKM come from the germline V gene. CDR3 length: 15 residues. Trimming took 3 bases from V and 7 from J, leaving 15 bases between them. CDR3 sequence reads: CASSFMVGGDGELFF. The CDR3 DNA reads TGTGCCAGCAGTTTCATGGTTGGAGGGGACGGGGAGCTGTTTTTT.

The table lists this clone with a count of one. The rearrangement uses TRBV27 and TRBJ2-7; a possible D gene is TRBD2 (6 bases). V shed 3 bases and J shed 2 bases, with 20 bases lying between them. Germline V CDR1 and CDR2: MNHEY, SMNVEV (reference sequence). The CDR3 loop spans 17 amino acids. CDR3 nucleotide sequence: TGTGCCAGCAGTTTGGGTCCCGCGGCGGGGCGACCCTACGAGCAGTACTTC. It specifies CASSLGPAAGRPYEQYF.

A few counts support this clone. The V and J genes are TRBV5-6 and TRBJ1-5, with unresolved D. Germline V lookup: CDR1 SGHDT, CDR2 YYEEEE. The CDR3 spans 12 residues. Trimming shortened V by 1 base and J by 7 bases, and 6 bases separated the two germline ends. The CDR3 DNA reads as TGTGCCAGCAGCTTGTTTCCCCAGCCCCAGCATTTT. It specifies CASSLFPQPQHF.

The rearrangement joins TRBV30 to TRBJ1-1; D gene unclear. Trimming shortened V by 2 bases and J by 4 bases, and 11 bases separated the two germline ends. CDR1 is GTSNPN, CDR2 SVGIG, per germline (reference sequence). CDR3 length: 13 residues. For the CDR3, the DNA is TGTGCCTGGAGTCAATTAGAGGGCACTGAAGCTTTCTTT. Amino acids: CAWSQLEGTEAFF. Filled out from reference TRBV30 and TRBJ1-1, the complete variable domain reads SQTIHQWPATLVQPVGSPLSLECTVEGTSNPNLYWYRQAAGRGLQLLFYSVGIGQISSEVPQNLSASRPQDRQFILSSKKLLLSDSGFYLCAWSQLEGTEAFFGQGTRLTVV.

The chain recombines TRBV5-6 with TRBJ2-2, with 7 bases lining up with TRBD2. J lost 5 bases, V lost 6 bases, and 7 bases had no gene match. CDR3 length: 14 amino acids. The V gene's germline CDR1 is SGHDT and CDR2 YYEEEE. The CDR3, as DNA: TGTGCCAGCACCAGCGGGGTTGCGACCGGGGAGCTGTTTTTT. Translated, it gives CASTSGVATGELFF.

The rearrangement joins TRBV9 to TRBJ2-2, with TRBD2 identical over 7 bases. Per germline, CDR1 SGDLS and CDR2 YYNGEE. With 4 bases clipped from V and 6 bases from J, the junction kept 9 bases outside the gene matches. The CDR3 runs to 15 residues. This chain's CDR3 is CASSPGTNGAGELFF. CDR3 DNA sequence: TGTGCCAGCAGCCCAGGGACTAACGGGGCCGGGGAGCTGTTTTTT.

V is TRBV5-8 and J is TRBJ1-1; D not certain. Germline V gene sequence: CDR1 SGHTS, CDR2 YDEGEE. Trimming removed 1 base from V and 3 bases from J, with 13 bases in between. The CDR3 sequence is 15 residues long. Here the CDR3 reads CASSLKDLTDTEAFF. Here the CDR3 DNA reads TGTGCCAGCAGCTTGAAGGACTTGACGGACACTGAAGCTTTCTTT.

This clone was found once. The chain is built from TRBV9 and TRBJ2-5, with D possibly being TRBD1 (5 bases). V lost 0 bases and J 4 bases, leaving 10 bases between the germline ends. In germline, CDR1 is SGDLS, CDR2 YYNGEE. The CDR3 consists of 14 residues. The CDR3 DNA reads TGTGCCAGCAGCGTAGGGGGCTCGGGAGAGACCCAGTACTTC. This gives the protein CASSVGGSGETQYF.

The V gene is TRBV11-2, the J gene TRBJ1-2; D uncertain. Trimming removed 5 bases at V and 3 bases at J, with 13 bases between. The length of the CDR3 is 14 residues. Germline CDR1 and CDR2: SGHAT and FQNNGV. This CDR3 is CASSPDDVDYGYTF. In nucleotides, the CDR3 is TGTGCCAGCAGCCCCGATGATGTTGACTATGGCTACACCTTC.

This clone occurred a few times. The chain is built from TRBV9 and TRBJ1-1; TRBD1 aligns across 8 bases. Germline trimming cut 4 bases from V and 7 bases from J; bases unmatched to any gene: 9. This CDR3 spans 14 amino acids. Germline-derived CDR1 and CDR2 are SGDLS and YYNGEE. CDR3: CASSLGQGTGEAFF. The CDR3 nucleotides read TGTGCCAGCAGCCTAGGACAGGGAACGGGTGAAGCTTTCTTT.

CDR3 in amino acids: CAIRQRQGSHNEQFF. DNA of the CDR3: TGTGCCATCAGACAGAGACAGGGTTCCCACAATGAGCAGTTCTTC. The rearrangement links TRBV10-3 to TRBJ2-1, with 7 positions matching TRBD1. This CDR3 is built from 15 residues. With 6 bases clipped from V and 5 bases from J, the junction kept 10 bases outside the gene matches. Germline V gene data show CDR1 as ENHRY and CDR2 as SYGVKD.

The rearrangement uses TRBV5-1 and TRBJ1-1; 7 bases match TRBD1. The J segment lost 1 base and the V segment lost 4 bases, leaving 7 bases of the junction unmatched. Germline CDR1 reads SGHRS; CDR2 reads YFSETQ. This CDR3 is 15 amino acids long. The chain's CDR3 is CASSPKRGRNTEAFF. The CDR3 DNA reads TGCGCCAGCAGCCCGAAGAGGGGGCGGAACACTGAAGCTTTCTTT.

This clone came up once. The chain joins TRBV5-6 to TRBJ1-4, with D possibly matching TRBD1 (6 bases). The CDR3 runs 15 residues. Germline lookup yields CDR1 SGHDT and CDR2 YYEEEE. V shed 4 bases and J shed 4 bases, with 14 bases lying between them. CDR3 protein: CASSPGDKFNEKLFF. The CDR3 DNA is TGTGCCAGCAGCCCGGGGGACAAATTTAATGAAAAACTGTTTTTT. Full variable domain (outside the CDR3, taken from reference TRBV5-6 and TRBJ1-4): DAGVTQSPTHLIKTRGQQVTLRCSPKSGHDTVSWYQQALGQGPQFIFQYYEEEERQRGNFPDRFSGHQFPNYSSELNVNALLLGDSALYLCASSPGDKFNEKLFFGSGTQLSVL.

This chain connects TRBV29-1 to TRBJ2-1; 9 nucleotides agree with TRBD2. The CDR3 contains 12 residues. Germline lookup yields CDR1 SQVTM and CDR2 ANQGSEA. The CDR3 here is CTFAGGYNEQFF. In nucleotides, the CDR3 is TGCACCTTCGCGGGGGGGTACAATGAGCAGTTCTTC.